The T cell receptor beta chain under discussion was sequenced for a study of blood T cells in healthy people across ages. Study as a whole: About one barcoded beta molecule per two T cells came from capture by template switching.

Together with a sample-barcoded 5' primer, a J-beta primer mix was included in a second PCR lasting about 7 to 12 cycles. Each CDR3 protein gets one entry after TCRdb re-called the 5' RACE reads with MiXCR. The sample contains fewer than 800,000 distinct CDR3 sequences, about 52% of which appear only once. This clonotype was detected only a few times. Germline V gene data show CDR1 as SGHRS and CDR2 as YFSETQ. V shed 0 bases and J shed 3 bases, with 6 bases lying between them. There are 13 residues in the CDR3. Sequencing was carried out using blood. This clonotype was obtained from an older woman in good health. This chain links TRBV5-1 with TRBJ1-1, with D uncertain. In DNA form, the CDR3 reads TGCGCCAGCAGCTTGGCCCAGTACACTGAAGCTTTCTTT. Translation: CASSLAQYTEAFF.